The 20 T cell receptor beta chains in this list originate from one sample, sequenced in a study of blood T cell repertoires in COVID-19. This table comes from immunoSEQ multiplex PCR, and its TCRdb copy is limited to in-frame clones, with some not included. The repertoire holds around 150,000 clones, with approximately 80% as singletons. What was sequenced was peripheral blood. The receptors come from an elderly woman with active or convalescent COVID-19.

In this sample, this clone turned up once. This chain uses TRBV24-1 with TRBJ2-2; TRBD2 might be the D (5 bases). Trimming took 3 bases from V and 2 from J, leaving 9 bases between them. The CDR3 is 15 amino acids. Germline CDR1 reads KGHDR; CDR2 reads SFDVKD. The CDR3 protein is CATSDPSLNTGELFF. CDR3 nucleotide sequence: TGTGCCACCAGTGATCCTAGCCTAAACACCGGGGAGCTGTTTTTT.

This clone was seen a few times. The gene calls are TRBV11-2 and TRBJ1-2; D remains unclear. Trimming removed 2 bases from V and 2 bases from J, with 9 bases in between. Germline CDR1 reads SGHAT; CDR2 reads FQNNGV. The CDR3 is 14 residues long. The CDR3 nucleotides read TGTGCCAGCAGCTTAAGAACACAGAACTATGGCTACACCTTC. Translated, it gives CASSLRTQNYGYTF.

The table lists this clone with a count of one. This sequence joins TRBV10-2 and TRBJ1-4; D gene ambiguous. The CDR3 spans 15 residues. The V and J ends lost 3 bases and 0 bases respectively, with 8 bases between them. The germline V gene has CDR1 WSHSY and CDR2 SAAADI. DNA for the CDR3: TGCGCCAGCAGTGACGCCGGGACAACTAATGAAAAACTGTTTTTT. Protein: CASSDAGTTNEKLFF.

The CDR3 nucleotides are TGTGCCACCAGCACCCGTACAGGGGCGAGCACTGAAGCTTTCTTT. It yields the protein CATSTRTGASTEAFF. The V gene is TRBV15, the J gene TRBJ1-1; 7 bases agree with TRBD1. The CDR3 covers 15 residues. V lost 4 bases to trimming and J lost 4 bases; unmatched junction nucleotides: 9. CDR1 and CDR2 (germline): LNHNV, YYDKDF (reference sequence).

This clone was counted a few times. The rearrangement joins TRBV2 to TRBJ1-1, with TRBD1 identical over 8 bases. This CDR3 has 14 amino acids. Germline CDR1 SNHLY, CDR2 FYNNEI. V lost 9 bases, J lost 3 bases, and 9 bases stayed unmatched. The CDR3 region is CASLSDRGDTEAFF. The CDR3, as DNA: TGTGCCAGTCTCTCTGACAGGGGTGACACTGAAGCTTTCTTT.

This chain links TRBV19 with TRBJ1-5, with D hard to call. The CDR3 has 14 amino acids. Per germline, CDR1 LNHDA and CDR2 SQIVND (reference sequence). Trimming removed 6 bases from V and 3 bases from J, with 12 bases in between. Here the CDR3 reads CASSNRDINQPQHF. Here the CDR3 DNA reads TGTGCCAGTAGCAACCGGGATATCAATCAGCCCCAGCATTTT.

V usage is TRBV6-5 and J usage is TRBJ1-2; D remains unclear. Germline loops: CDR1 MNHEY, CDR2 SVGAGI. The ends were cut back, 0 bases at V and 6 bases at J, with 8 bases in the middle. This CDR3 is built from 13 residues. CDR3 sequence reads: CASSYSRGNGYTF. The CDR3 bases are TGTGCCAGCAGTTACTCACGGGGTAATGGCTACACCTTC.

This clone was observed a few times. This chain links TRBV29-1 with TRBJ1-1, with 8 bases matching TRBD1. Looked up from germline, CDR1 is SQVTM and CDR2 is ANQGSEA. There are 11 residues in the CDR3. Losses at the gene ends were 6 bases for V and 9 bases for J; bases not matched to a gene: 6. CDR3 sequence (DNA): TGCAGCGTAGGACAGGGTTACAAAGCTTTCTTT. Protein product: CSVGQGYKAFF.

The chain couples TRBV28 to TRBJ2-7, with a tentative D call TRBD1 (6 bases). This CDR3 is 15 amino acids long. Germline V lookup: CDR1 MDHEN, CDR2 SYDVKM. Trimming pared 6 bases from V and 4 bases from J, leaving 19 bases between. CDR3 region: CASSIGGTGKYEQYF. The CDR3 DNA reads as TGTGCCAGCAGCATAGGAGGTACAGGGAAGTACGAGCAGTACTTC.

The V and J genes are TRBV18 and TRBJ1-5; tentatively, D is TRBD1 (6 bases). Germline CDR1 is KGHSH and CDR2 is LQKENI. This CDR3 has 15 amino acids. The V gene lost 5 bases and the J gene lost 6 bases, with 17 bases spanning the gap. As DNA, the CDR3 is TGTGCCAGCTCAGCGACCGGGACACCTGGTCAGCCCCAGCATTTT. Translating it yields CASSATGTPGQPQHF.

J is TRBJ1-2 and V is TRBV6-1; D call uncertain. Germline values: CDR1 MNHNS, CDR2 SASEGT. This CDR3 has 12 amino acids. V was shortened by 5 bases and J by 3 bases, with 7 bases between the two germline ends. This chain's CDR3 is CASSQNDYGYTF. In DNA, the CDR3 is TGTGCCAGCAGTCAGAATGACTATGGCTACACCTTC.

The chain carries TRBV2 and TRBJ1-1; no clear D gene. Trimming pared 7 bases from V and 3 bases from J, leaving 6 bases between. The CDR3 has 11 amino acids. CDR1 is SNHLY and CDR2 is FYNNEI in the germline V gene. In DNA form, the CDR3 reads TGTGCCAGCATGCAGGACACTGAAGCTTTCTTT. It yields the protein CASMQDTEAFF.

This clone showed up just once. In DNA form, the CDR3 reads TGTGCCTGGAGCTCGCAGGGACTGCCTAGGTCACCCCTCCACTTT. Translated, it gives CAWSSQGLPRSPLHF. V gene TRBV30 combines with J gene TRBJ1-6; tentatively, D is TRBD1 (5 bases). The V end was cut by 3 bases, the J end by 10 bases, with 19 bases between. Germline V gene sequence: CDR1 GTSNPN, CDR2 SVGIG (reference sequence). This CDR3 is built from 15 residues.

The CDR3 DNA reads as TGTGCCAGCAGCGTGGTAGCAGGAAGAGGGAAACTGTTTTTT. This translates into CASSVVAGRGKLFF. The rearrangement links TRBV7-9 to TRBJ1-4, with D uncertain. There are 14 residues in the CDR3. Germline CDR1 is SEHNR and CDR2 is FQNEAQ (reference sequence). The V gene lost 5 bases and the J gene lost 11 bases, with 18 bases spanning the gap.

A few counts support this clone. The chain has TRBV18 and TRBJ2-7; TRBD1 is a possible D gene (5 bases). The CDR3 length is 15 residues. CDR1 and CDR2 (germline): KGHSH, LQKENI. V was shortened by 3 bases and J by 0 bases, with 12 bases between the two germline ends. CDR3 loop: CASSPLQGTSYEQYF. The CDR3 DNA sequence: TGTGCCAGCTCACCCCTCCAGGGAACCTCCTACGAGCAGTACTTC.

This clone was picked up a small number of times. The J gene is TRBJ1-1, the V gene TRBV5-6, with 7 bases fitting TRBD1. The CDR3 length is 15 residues. V shed 3 bases, J shed 1 base, and the junction held 6 bases outside the gene matches. CDR1 SGHDT and CDR2 YYEEEE come from the germline V gene. The CDR3: CASSSYRGGNTEAFF. The CDR3 DNA follows: TGTGCCAGCAGCTCCTACAGGGGCGGGAACACTGAAGCTTTCTTT.

This chain connects TRBV6-2 or TRBV6-3 to TRBJ2-2, with TRBD1 matching over 9 bases. CDR1 and CDR2 from the germline V gene are MNHEY and SVGEGT. The CDR3 has 16 residues. Trimming cost V 6 bases and J 5 bases; bases outside gene matches: 10. The CDR3 DNA is TGTGCCAGCAGCAAACTGACAGGGGGACCTACCGGGGAGCTGTTTTTT. This codes for CASSKLTGGPTGELFF.

J is TRBJ2-7 and V is TRBV13; the D gene is possibly TRBD2 (6 bases). V was shortened by 4 bases and J by 6 bases, with 16 bases between the two germline ends. The CDR3 consists of 14 residues. Looked up from germline, CDR1 is PRHDT and CDR2 is FYEKMQ (reference sequence). For the CDR3, the DNA is TGTGCCAGCAGCTCTAGGGGAGGCGTGGCCGAGCAGTACTTC. It is translated as CASSSRGGVAEQYF.

This chain joins TRBV15 and TRBJ1-4, with D maybe TRBD1 (6 bases). The V end lost 5 bases, the J end lost 0 bases, and 10 bases lay between the germline ends. Germline-derived CDR1 and CDR2 are LNHNV and YYDKDF (reference sequence). The CDR3 runs 15 residues. The CDR3 sequence: CATSRGGATNEKLFF. CDR3 DNA sequence: TGTGCCACCAGCCGAGGGGGGGCAACTAATGAAAAACTGTTTTTT.

The chain links TRBV11-2 to TRBJ2-5; 8 nucleotides line up with TRBD1. With V trimmed by 4 bases and J by 5 bases, 12 bases remained unmatched. Germline lookup yields CDR1 SGHAT and CDR2 FQNNGV. The CDR3 contains 16 residues. Here the CDR3 reads CASSSRPGGSRETQYF. The CDR3 DNA follows: TGTGCCAGCAGCTCCCGTCCAGGGGGCTCGAGGGAGACCCAGTACTTC.